A single T cell receptor beta chain is shown here with its context. The CDR3 sequence is 14 residues long. V lost 0 bases and J 1 base, leaving 6 bases between the germline ends. The germline CDR1 and CDR2 sequences are ENHRY and SYGVKD. This sample is drawn from a study of long-term antiretroviral therapy in people with HIV. Version v3.0 of the immunoSEQ assay was performed at survey level. The method was immunoSEQ multiplex PCR; TCRdb's version includes in-frame clones alone and lacks a portion of them. The sample contains 35,000 to 50,000 clones, around nine tenths of which appear only once. Specimens carried roughly 0.95-11 million cryopreserved PBMC before DNA extraction.

The source was unsorted PBMCs, collected 0.1 years before starting antiretroviral therapy. The chain is built from TRBV10-3 and TRBJ1-1; no clear D gene. This TCR came from a woman aged 50 to 60 with HIV. CDR3 amino acids: CAISESRGNTEAFF. The CDR3 region has the DNA TGTGCCATCAGTGAGTCGAGAGGGAACACTGAAGCTTTCTTT.